This T cell receptor beta chain was obtained from a study of blood T cell repertoires in COVID-19. This clone was found a few times. The assay was immunoSEQ multiplex PCR, and TCRdb's table has in-frame clones only and misses some. The sample holds some 40,000 clones, 69% seen once. The ends were cut back, 3 bases at V and 5 bases at J, with 13 bases in the middle. Looked up from germline, CDR1 is GTSNPN and CDR2 is SVGIG (reference sequence). The CDR3 totals 13 residues. The source material was peripheral blood. The receptor comes from a man older than 75 with acute or convalescent COVID-19. The rearrangement joins TRBV30 to TRBJ1-1; tentatively, D is TRBD1 (5 bases). The CDR3 here is CAWREGVGTEAFF. In DNA form, the CDR3 reads TGTGCCTGGAGGGAAGGGGTGGGGACTGAAGCTTTCTTT. Drawing the rest from reference TRBV30 and TRBJ1-1, the complete variable domain is SQTIHQWPATLVQPVGSPLSLECTVEGTSNPNLYWYRQAAGRGLQLLFYSVGIGQISSEVPQNLSASRPQDRQFILSSKKLLLSDSGFYLCAWREGVGTEAFFGQGTRLTVV.